The rows below give T cell receptor beta chains drawn from one sample of a study of blood T cell repertoires in COVID-19. Produced via immunoSEQ multiplex PCR; TCRdb's table is partial and in-frame only. The data hold some 180,000 clones, with under 90% observed a single time. The specimen was peripheral blood. Receptor source: an elderly woman with acute or convalescent COVID-19. The CDR3 runs from the conserved cysteine through the conserved F or W. D genes are given only for firm matches. Rows give clone size only sometimes, using once, few, many, or a class for an expanded clone.

clone size	D gene	V gene	J gene	CDR3 protein	CDR3 DNA
.	TRBD1	TRBV5-4	TRBJ2-5	CASSLAGQGQGETQYF	TGTGCCAGCAGCTTGGCCGGACAGGGACAGGGAGAGACCCAGTACTTC
.	TRBD2	TRBV12-5	TRBJ2-1	CASGLVLFPGLAGSSYNEQFF	TGTGCTAGTGGTTTGGTACTTTTCCCGGGACTAGCGGGTAGCTCCTACAATGAGCAGTTCTTC
.	.	TRBV28	TRBJ1-5	CASSEAASNQPQHF	TGTGCCAGCTCCGAGGCGGCGAGCAATCAGCCCCAGCATTTT
once	.	TRBV5-1	TRBJ2-5	CASSPGVQETQYF	TGCGCCAGCAGCCCGGGAGTCCAAGAGACCCAGTACTTC
once	.	TRBV19	TRBJ1-4	CASSMGRENEKLFF	TGTGCCAGTAGTATGGGCAGGGAAAATGAAAAACTGTTTTTT
.	TRBD2	TRBV7-9	TRBJ2-7	CASSLSTSGRYEQYF	TGTGCCAGCAGCTTATCGACTAGCGGGAGGTACGAGCAGTACTTC
.	.	TRBV24-1	TRBJ2-3	CATSGWGTSTDTQYF	TGTGCCACCAGTGGGTGGGGGACTAGCACAGATACGCAGTATTTT
.	TRBD2	TRBV4-3	TRBJ2-7	CASSQEAPSGFYEQYF	TGCGCCAGCAGCCAAGAGGCTCCTAGCGGGTTTTACGAGCAGTACTTC
once	.	TRBV4-1	TRBJ2-3	CASSHTRGRKEGTDTQYF	TGCGCCAGCAGCCACACCCGGGGTCGGAAGGAAGGCACAGATACGCAGTATTTT
once	.	TRBV10-3	TRBJ1-2	CAISEPPDGYTF	TGTGCCATCAGTGAGCCCCCAGATGGCTACACCTTC
.	TRBD1	TRBV5-1	TRBJ2-1	CASSLARQGFLDEQFF	TGCGCCAGCAGCTTGGCCAGACAGGGATTTTTAGATGAGCAGTTCTTC
.	.	TRBV5-1	TRBJ1-1	CASTLGDGSTEAFF	TGCGCCAGCACTCTAGGCGATGGGAGTACTGAAGCTTTCTTT
.	TRBD1	TRBV10-1	TRBJ1-2	CASKGGDRGYGYGYTF	TGCGCCAGCAAGGGGGGGGACAGGGGGTATGGCTATGGCTACACCTTC
.	.	TRBV11-2	TRBJ1-2	CASSLVAVTNYGYTF	TGTGCCAGCAGCTTAGTAGCCGTCACTAACTATGGCTACACCTTC
few	.	TRBV6-1	TRBJ1-5	CASSERGQPQHF	TGTGCCAGCAGTGAAAGGGGTCAGCCCCAGCATTTT
.	.	TRBV13	TRBJ1-1	CASSPRGGTEAFF	TGTGCCAGCAGCCCCAGAGGGGGCACTGAAGCTTTCTTT
.	.	TRBV6-5	TRBJ2-7	CASSYRSPRQNEQYF	TGTGCCAGCAGTTATCGGTCCCCCAGGCAGAACGAGCAGTACTTC
.	TRBD1	TRBV5-4	TRBJ1-4	CASSESGGELFF	TGTGCCAGCAGCGAATCAGGGGGAGAACTGTTTTTT
.	.	TRBV28	TRBJ1-1	CALRGNTEAFF	TGTGCCCTGCGAGGGAACACTGAAGCTTTCTTT
.	.	TRBV5-5	TRBJ2-3	CASSLGRVSSTDTQYF	TGTGCCAGCAGTTTGGGGCGGGTATCTAGCACAGATACGCAGTATTTT
few	.	TRBV2	TRBJ1-4	CASSQATNPRVMDEKLFF	TGTGCCAGCAGCCAAGCCACAAACCCCAGGGTGATGGATGAAAAACTGTTTTTT
.	TRBD1	TRBV19	TRBJ1-2	CASSLQGAEGYTF	TGTGCCAGTAGCCTGCAGGGGGCTGAGGGCTACACCTTC